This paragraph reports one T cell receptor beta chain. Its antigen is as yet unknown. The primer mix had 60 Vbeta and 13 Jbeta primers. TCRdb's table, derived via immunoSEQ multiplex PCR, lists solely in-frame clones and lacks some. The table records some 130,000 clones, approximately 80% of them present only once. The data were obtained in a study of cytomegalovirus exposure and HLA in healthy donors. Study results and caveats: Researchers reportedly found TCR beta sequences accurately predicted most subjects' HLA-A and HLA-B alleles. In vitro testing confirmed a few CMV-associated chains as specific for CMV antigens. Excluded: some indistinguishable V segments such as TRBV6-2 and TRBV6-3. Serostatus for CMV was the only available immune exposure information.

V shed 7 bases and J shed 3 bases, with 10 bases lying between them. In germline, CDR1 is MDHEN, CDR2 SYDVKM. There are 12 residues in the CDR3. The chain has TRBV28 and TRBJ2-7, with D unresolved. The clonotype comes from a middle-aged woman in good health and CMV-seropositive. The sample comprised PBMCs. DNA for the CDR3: TGTGCCAGCAAGTTTATCGGCTACGAGCAGTACTTC. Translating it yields CASKFIGYEQYF.